These 16 T cell receptor beta chains were all obtained from the same sample, sequenced in a study of T cells in Graves' hyperthyroidism and ophthalmopathy (dated by TCRdb to between 2018 and 2021). Library construction relied on multiplex PCR. Sequencing took place on an Illumina HiSeq 2000. The TCR beta CDR3 regions were amplified from the RNA transcripts. A first-round RT-PCR of the TCR CDR3 used the HTBI primer set with the Qiagen OneStep RT-PCR kit. The raw public data were reprocessed by TCRdb itself: fastp quality trimming at Q25, MiXCR clonotype calling, in-frame beta chains only. Identical CDR3 proteins give one entry, which carries the most common genes and DNA. For this sample there are fewer than 650,000 distinct CDR3 sequences; 14% appear just once. The top ten constitute approximately 14% of the sample. Material for sequencing was blood. The receptors were sampled from a woman aged 40-49 years with Graves' hyperthyroidism.

The chain joins TRBV7-9 to TRBJ2-5; 12 nucleotides align to TRBD1. CDR1 and CDR2 (germline): SEHNR, FQNEAQ (reference sequence). CDR3 length equals 16 residues. V was clipped by 0 bases and J by 3 bases; unmatched bases: 2. As DNA, the CDR3 is TGTGCCAGCAGCTTAGCCGGGACAGGGGGCAAAGAGACCCAGTACTTC. Translated: CASSLAGTGGKETQYF.

This clonotype was picked up a small number of times. The chain has TRBV19 and TRBJ1-4; TRBD1 matches at 7 bases. This CDR3 spans 14 amino acids. Germline lookup yields CDR1 LNHDA and CDR2 SQIVND (reference sequence). Unmatched junction bases numbered 7, after V lost 5 bases and J lost 7 bases. The CDR3 nucleotides are TGTGCCAGTAGTCCGCGACAGGGAGGTGAAAAACTGTTTTTT. It codes for CASSPRQGGEKLFF.

This clonotype was seen many times. This chain joins TRBV7-9 and TRBJ1-5; TRBD1 matches 9 bases. This CDR3 spans 14 amino acids. Germline CDR1 SEHNR, CDR2 FQNEAQ (reference sequence). V shed 5 bases, J shed 5 bases, and the junction held 4 bases outside the gene matches. The CDR3 protein is CASSRQGEDQPQHF. The CDR3 region has the DNA TGTGCCAGCAGCCGACAGGGGGAAGATCAGCCCCAGCATTTT.

This clonotype was picked up many times. The V gene is TRBV6-1, the J gene TRBJ2-5; 7 bases agree with TRBD2. Per the germline V gene, CDR1 is MNHNS and CDR2 is SASEGT. Trimming cost V 6 bases and J 1 base; bases outside gene matches: 5. The CDR3 consists of 14 residues. CDR3 sequence reads: CASRKGGVQETQYF. As DNA, the CDR3 is TGTGCCAGCAGAAAGGGAGGGGTCCAAGAGACCCAGTACTTC.

In this sample, this clonotype turned up many times. V and J are TRBV18 and TRBJ1-6, with D uncertain. The germline V gene has CDR1 KGHSH and CDR2 LQKENI. The ends were cut back, 4 bases at V and 10 bases at J, with 8 bases in the middle. CDR3 length: 12 residues. CDR3 residues: CASSLEDSPLHF. Written as DNA, the CDR3 is TGTGCCAGCTCACTGGAAGACTCACCCCTCCACTTT.

The V gene is TRBV28, the J gene TRBJ2-5; D unresolved. The CDR3 spans 13 residues. Trimming cost V 7 bases and J 4 bases, with 13 bases left between them. Germline V gene data show CDR1 as MDHEN and CDR2 as SYDVKM. In DNA form, the CDR3 reads TGTGCCAGCAACCCCGCGACCCTAGAGACCCAGTACTTC. Its translation is CASNPATLETQYF. The whole variable domain, filled in from reference TRBV28 and TRBJ2-5, reads DVKVTQSSRYLVKRTGEKVFLECVQDMDHENMFWYRQDPGLGLRLIYFSYDVKMKEKGDIPEGYSVSREKKERFSLILESASTNQTSMYLCASNPATLETQYFGPGTRLLVL.

This clonotype was seen repeatedly, ten times or more. V and J are TRBV9 and TRBJ2-1; 8 bases are shared with TRBD1. The CDR3 covers 15 residues. Per the germline V gene, CDR1 is SGDLS and CDR2 is YYNGEE. The V and J ends lost 3 bases and 3 bases, in that order; junction bases with no gene match: 5. The CDR3 here is CASSGRQGLYNEQFF. The CDR3 nucleotides are TGTGCCAGCAGCGGGCGACAGGGGCTCTACAATGAGCAGTTCTTC.

This clonotype was detected ten times or more. The rearrangement links TRBV2 to TRBJ2-2; D gene uncertain. This CDR3 has 15 residues. The germline V gene has CDR1 SNHLY and CDR2 FYNNEI. V gave up 2 bases and J gave up 2 bases, with 9 bases separating them. For the CDR3, the DNA is TGTGCCAGCAGTGAAATTCCAGCTAACACCGGGGAGCTGTTTTTT. Its protein is CASSEIPANTGELFF.

This clonotype was seen at least ten times. V is TRBV7-2 and J is TRBJ1-1; D remains unclear. CDR1 SGHTA and CDR2 FQGNSA come from the germline V gene. Deletions cut 2 bases from V and 4 bases from J, with 11 bases between. CDR3 length equals 14 residues. CDR3 loop: CASSLTGPVTEAFF. CDR3 DNA: TGTGCCAGCAGCTTAACCGGGCCGGTCACTGAAGCTTTCTTT.

This clonotype was seen at least ten times. CDR3 nucleotide sequence: TGTGCCAGCAGTTACCTGACAGGGGACACTGAAGCTTTCTTT. It translates to CASSYLTGDTEAFF. V is TRBV6-5 and J is TRBJ1-1, with TRBD1 matching 8 bases. Germline trimming cut 2 bases from V and 3 bases from J; bases unmatched to any gene: 2. Germline CDR1 reads MNHEY; CDR2 reads SVGAGI. The CDR3 runs to 14 residues.

This chain links TRBV7-6 with TRBJ2-3; D is perhaps TRBD1 or TRBD2 (5 bases each). Germline V lookup: CDR1 SGHVS, CDR2 FNYEAQ. V lost 0 bases, J lost 3 bases, and 13 bases lay in between. The CDR3 is 16 amino acids. The CDR3 DNA reads as TGTGCCAGCAGCTTAGCTTGGGGGAGCCTAACAGATACGCAGTATTTT. Translation: CASSLAWGSLTDTQYF.

This clonotype has a count of ten or more. The gene calls are TRBV6-1 and TRBJ1-3; D unresolved. The germline V and J ends were trimmed by 1 base and 1 base, with 2 bases remaining between them. The germline gives CDR1 MNHNS, CDR2 SASEGT. There are 13 residues in the CDR3. In DNA form, the CDR3 reads TGTGCCAGCAGTGAAGGGTCTGGAAACACCATATATTTT. Its protein product is CASSEGSGNTIYF.

The chain uses TRBV18 and TRBJ1-1; D is ambiguous. CDR1 is KGHSH, CDR2 LQKENI, per germline. V was cut by 1 base and J by 0 bases, with 9 bases left in between. The CDR3 is 15 residues long. CDR3 protein: CASSPHKGMNTEAFF. The CDR3 nucleotides read TGTGCCAGCTCACCACACAAAGGGATGAACACTGAAGCTTTCTTT.

This clonotype was seen repeatedly, ten times or more. The chain uses TRBV12-3 or TRBV12-4 and TRBJ1-5; D is unclear. CDR3 length equals 15 residues. The V and J ends lost 5 bases and 4 bases respectively, with 15 bases between them. The CDR3 protein is CASSPDTLRNQPQHF. The CDR3 DNA sequence: TGTGCCAGCAGTCCAGACACCCTTCGTAATCAGCCCCAGCATTTT.

This clonotype was recorded many times. This chain joins TRBV30 and TRBJ1-3; 8 nucleotides match TRBD1. This CDR3 has 15 residues. V gave up 1 base and J gave up 2 bases; unmatched junction bases: 4. Germline V gives CDR1 GTSNPN, CDR2 SVGIG (reference sequence). CDR3 sequence reads: CAWSAGTGPGNTIYF. DNA for the CDR3: TGTGCCTGGAGTGCCGGGACAGGCCCTGGAAACACCATATATTTT. Full variable domain (remainder filled in from reference TRBV30 and TRBJ1-3): SQTIHQWPATLVQPVGSPLSLECTVEGTSNPNLYWYRQAAGRGLQLLFYSVGIGQISSEVPQNLSASRPQDRQFILSSKKLLLSDSGFYLCAWSAGTGPGNTIYFGEGSWLTVV.

This clonotype has at least ten counts. The V gene is TRBV20-1, the J gene TRBJ1-5, with D perhaps matching TRBD1 (5 bases). The V end lost 3 bases, the J end lost 7 bases, and 13 bases lay between the germline ends. Germline V gene data show CDR1 as DFQATT and CDR2 as SNEGSKA (reference sequence). CDR3 size: 13 residues. This CDR3 is CSASSGNDQPQHF. The CDR3 nucleotides read TGCAGTGCTAGTTCAGGGAATGACCAGCCCCAGCATTTT.